A few counts support the clone carrying this T cell receptor beta chain. One end of the junction fails to match germline, which may point to a read error. The sample is drawn from a study of CD4 and CD8 cells across lung adenocarcinoma regions. CDR1 is MNHNS, CDR2 SASEGT, per germline. The CDR3 sequence is 14 residues long. The patients had localized lung adenocarcinoma, a non-small cell subtype. One entry per CDR3 protein, called by TCRdb with MiXCR from the PCR reads. The sample includes under 30,000 distinct CDR3 sequences, 50% to 55% of them seen just once. The clonotype originates from a male donor with lung adenocarcinoma. The CD4 and CD8 labels of this study may be unreliable. The rearrangement links TRBV6-1 to TRBJ2-4; 8 positions agree with TRBD1. The sequencing sample was made of CD8+ T cells from the center of a lung tumor. The CDR3: CAGRGLGAKDTQYF. The DNA for the CDR3 is TGTGCCGGCAGGGGGCTGGGAGCCAAAGATACTCAGTACTTC.